These 23 T cell receptor beta chains were all obtained from the same sample, sequenced in a study of shared clonotypes between healthy human individuals. The repertoire was sequenced with immunoSEQ multiplex PCR; TCRdb's copy has only in-frame clones and lacks some. Found here are about 1 million clones, about 75% of them singletons; the top ten hold approximately 1.5%. Sequencing used memory CD4+ T cells sorted from blood. Subset here: CD45RA-negative fraction. The receptors come from a man aged 18 to 30 in good health.

This clone was seen only once. The chain links TRBV5-6 to TRBJ1-3; D gene uncertain. V shed 2 bases and J shed 0 bases, with 12 bases lying between them. This CDR3 contains 16 residues. Germline V gene lookup returns CDR1 SGHDT and CDR2 YYEEEE. The DNA of the CDR3 is TGTGCCAGCAGCTTATCCCCCACGGGCTCTGGAAACACCATATATTTT. This translates into CASSLSPTGSGNTIYF.

The chain carries TRBV6-5 and TRBJ1-6, with D unresolved. The germline V and J ends were trimmed by 6 bases and 4 bases, with 10 bases remaining between them. The length of the CDR3 is 14 residues. The germline V gene encodes CDR1 MNHEY and CDR2 SVGAGI. As DNA, the CDR3 is TGTGCCAGCAGCTTACAAGGGTATAATTCACCCCTCCACTTT. Amino acid sequence: CASSLQGYNSPLHF.

The rearrangement joins TRBV5-1 to TRBJ1-2; the D is unclear. CDR1 and CDR2 (germline): SGHRS, YFSETQ. This CDR3 spans 14 amino acids. V was cut by 4 bases and J by 8 bases, with 18 bases left in between. The CDR3 DNA follows: TGCGCCAGCAGCCGGGAGGGTACCGAACCCGGCTACACCTTC. As protein: CASSREGTEPGYTF.

This chain links TRBV19 with TRBJ2-5; perhaps D is TRBD1 or TRBD2 (6 bases each). Germline CDR1 is LNHDA and CDR2 is SQIVND (reference sequence). V dropped 4 bases and J dropped 5 bases, with 17 bases sitting between them. The CDR3 extends over 15 amino acids. CDR3 sequence reads: CASSKTPGARETQYF. CDR3 bases: TGTGCCAGTAGTAAAACCCCGGGGGCAAGGGAGACCCAGTACTTC.

This clone was recorded a few times. In DNA, the CDR3 is TGTGCCAGCAGGTACAGGGGGAGCAGGGATAACACTGAAGCTTTCTTT. Its protein is CASRYRGSRDNTEAFF. The rearrangement links TRBV2 to TRBJ1-1; 8 positions match TRBD1. Germline values: CDR1 SNHLY, CDR2 FYNNEI. V was pared by 6 bases and J by 2 bases, with 11 bases of the junction left unmatched. This CDR3 is built from 16 residues.

The chain has TRBV19 and TRBJ1-2; no clear D gene. Trimming took off 3 bases at V and 7 bases at J, with 15 bases between the two ends. CDR1 is LNHDA, CDR2 SQIVND, per germline (reference sequence). CDR3 length equals 14 residues. This CDR3 reads CASSMQEVPSGYTF. The CDR3 DNA sequence: TGTGCCAGTAGTATGCAGGAAGTACCCTCTGGCTACACCTTC. The full variable domain, its missing parts supplied by reference TRBV19 and TRBJ1-2, is DGGITQSPKYLFRKEGQNVTLSCEQNLNHDAMYWYRQDPGQGLRLIYYSQIVNDFQKGDIAEGYSVSREKKESFPLTVTSAQKNPTAFYLCASSMQEVPSGYTFGSGTRLTVV.

Points on this clone: The same CDR3 is also encoded by other DNA sequences in this sample. The chain combines TRBV7-2 with TRBJ2-7; 9 bases match TRBD1. The CDR3 runs to 14 residues. The germline V gene encodes CDR1 SGHTA and CDR2 FQGNSA. The V and J ends lost 2 bases and 2 bases, in that order; junction bases with no gene match: 1. CDR3 sequence (DNA): TGTGCCAGCAGCTTATACAGGGGGCCCTACGAGCAGTACTTC. Its translation: CASSLYRGPYEQYF.

Details on this clone: The junction and the germline gene differ at one end; a read error may be behind it. The rearrangement links TRBV6-1 to TRBJ1-2; no reliable D call. The CDR3 sequence is 11 residues long. Germline V CDR1 and CDR2: MNHNS, SASEGT. The CDR3 region has the DNA TGTGCCAGCAGTGAAGGTTATGGCTACGCCTTC. Protein product: CASSEGYGYAF.

The chain recombines TRBV5-1 with TRBJ2-5; TRBD1 agrees at 10 bases. The germline gives CDR1 SGHRS, CDR2 YFSETQ. The CDR3 totals 15 residues. V was clipped by 0 bases and J by 5 bases; unmatched bases: 4. CDR3 region: CASSLVTGGRETQYF. The CDR3 coding sequence is TGCGCCAGCAGCTTGGTGACAGGGGGCCGGGAGACCCAGTACTTC.

The rearrangement links TRBV6-1 to TRBJ2-7; D remains unclear. Germline V gives CDR1 MNHNS, CDR2 SASEGT. V lost 1 base and J 7 bases, leaving 5 bases between the germline ends. CDR3 length: 11 residues. The CDR3 reads CASSEGAEQYF. The CDR3 region has the DNA TGTGCCAGCAGTGAAGGGGCGGAGCAGTACTTC.

The V and J genes are TRBV6-5 and TRBJ2-3, with 7 bases identical to TRBD1. V dropped 5 bases and J dropped 6; count of bases not matched to a gene: 5. CDR3 length equals 13 residues. Germline-derived CDR1 and CDR2 are MNHEY and SVGAGI. The CDR3, as DNA: TGTGCCAGCAGTGCCACAGGGGCGGATACGCAGTATTTT. Residues: CASSATGADTQYF.

The genes are TRBV5-4 and TRBJ1-4; D is uncertain. CDR1 and CDR2 (germline): SGHNT, YYREEE (reference sequence). Trimming took 1 base from V and 5 from J, leaving 9 bases between them. There are 14 residues in the CDR3. CDR3 bases: TGTGCCAGCAGCTTGTACGCCGGGAATGAAAAACTGTTTTTT. Its translation: CASSLYAGNEKLFF.

Details on this clone: Compared with germline, one end of the junction differs, possibly owing to a read error. The V and J genes are TRBV7-7 and TRBJ2-2, with 8 bases that match TRBD1. Germline CDR1 and CDR2: SSHAT and FNYEAQ (reference sequence). The CDR3 has 15 residues. The CDR3 DNA follows: TGTGCTAGCAGCGCCCGACAGGGGTACACCGGGGAGCTGTTTTTT. Amino acid sequence: CASSARQGYTGELFF.

In its sample, this clone was seen once. V is TRBV2 and J is TRBJ2-3, with TRBD1 matching 10 bases. The CDR3 extends over 16 amino acids. Germline CDR1 reads SNHLY; CDR2 reads FYNNEI. V lost 7 bases, J lost 1 base, and 8 bases stayed unmatched. CDR3 bases: TGTGCCAGCAAGGGACAGGGGCTTCAACGCACAGATACGCAGTATTTT. This translates into CASKGQGLQRTDTQYF.

This clone was counted only a few times. This sequence joins TRBV2 and TRBJ1-2; D remains unclear. The CDR3 has 14 amino acids. Trimming left V 6 bases short and J 5 bases short, with 16 bases between. The V gene's germline CDR1 is SNHLY and CDR2 FYNNEI. DNA of the CDR3: TGTGCCAGCAGCGAATCTTTGACCCGTTATGGCTACACCTTC. Protein product: CASSESLTRYGYTF.

The genes are TRBV11-2 and TRBJ2-7, with TRBD1 matching over 9 bases. The germline V gene has CDR1 SGHAT and CDR2 FQNNGV. The CDR3 totals 14 residues. The V segment lost 4 bases and the J segment 5 bases; nucleotides outside the gene matches: 6. CDR3 DNA sequence: TGTGCCAGCAGCTGGGGACAGGGCTTCGACGAGCAGTACTTC. This codes for CASSWGQGFDEQYF.

The chain links TRBV21-1 to TRBJ1-2. TRBV21-1 is shown as a pseudogene. The CDR3 totals 15 residues. CDR3 DNA: TGTGCCAGCAGGGGTAGTCGGGAGGAGAGCTATGGCTACACCTTC. This translates into CASRGSREESYGYTF.

The chain joins TRBV6-1 to TRBJ1-3; D remains unclear. Germline assignment: CDR1 MNHNS and CDR2 SASEGT. V was clipped by 0 bases and J by 0 bases, with 6 bases between them. The CDR3 is made up of 15 amino acids. The CDR3 DNA sequence: TGTGCCAGCAGTGAAGCGCCAGCCTCTGGAAACACCATATATTTT. This codes for CASSEAPASGNTIYF.

CDR3 sequence (DNA): TGTGCCAGCAGCTATGCCGGACAGGGATATGACGAGCAGTACTTC. This codes for CASSYAGQGYDEQYF. The V gene is TRBV7-9, the J gene TRBJ2-7, with TRBD1 identical over 8 bases. Trimming removed 4 bases from V and 5 bases from J; junction bases left unmatched: 10. Looked up from germline, CDR1 is SEHNR and CDR2 is FQNEAQ (reference sequence). The CDR3 totals 15 residues.

Turning to this clone: This sample also contains other DNA sequences that code for the same CDR3. The chain uses TRBV5-1 and TRBJ2-7, with D perhaps TRBD1 (5 bases). The length of the CDR3 is 14 residues. V was clipped by 0 bases and J by 2 bases, with 9 bases between them. The germline CDR1 and CDR2 sequences are SGHRS and YFSETQ. As DNA, the CDR3 is TGCGCCAGCAGCTTGGGGCCAGGGCCCTACGAGCAGTACTTC. Its translation: CASSLGPGPYEQYF.

V and J are TRBV2 and TRBJ1-2, with a possible D match to TRBD1 (6 bases). Germline V gene sequence: CDR1 SNHLY, CDR2 FYNNEI. V was trimmed by 8 bases and J by 6 bases, leaving 28 bases between them. This CDR3 region has 17 residues. The CDR3 bases are TGTGCCAGCTCGTCCCAACGCTATATTCAGGGGCGGGATGGCTACACCTTC. This sequence encodes CASSSQRYIQGRDGYTF.

This sequence joins TRBV6-5 and TRBJ2-7; D is perhaps TRBD1 or TRBD2 (5 bases each). There are 14 residues in the CDR3. The V end was cut by 5 bases, the J end by 4 bases, with 15 bases between. Germline CDR1 MNHEY, CDR2 SVGAGI. CDR3 region: CASSDGLGVYEQYF. The CDR3 DNA is TGTGCCAGCAGTGACGGATTGGGGGTTTACGAGCAGTACTTC.

This chain uses TRBV9 with TRBJ2-3; a weak D match, TRBD1 (5 bases). Trimming took 6 bases from V and 5 from J, leaving 16 bases between them. The CDR3 extends over 14 amino acids. The germline V gene has CDR1 SGDLS and CDR2 YYNGEE. This CDR3 reads CASNRRYIRDTQYF. CDR3 nucleotide sequence: TGTGCCAGCAACAGGCGATACATTAGAGATACGCAGTATTTT.